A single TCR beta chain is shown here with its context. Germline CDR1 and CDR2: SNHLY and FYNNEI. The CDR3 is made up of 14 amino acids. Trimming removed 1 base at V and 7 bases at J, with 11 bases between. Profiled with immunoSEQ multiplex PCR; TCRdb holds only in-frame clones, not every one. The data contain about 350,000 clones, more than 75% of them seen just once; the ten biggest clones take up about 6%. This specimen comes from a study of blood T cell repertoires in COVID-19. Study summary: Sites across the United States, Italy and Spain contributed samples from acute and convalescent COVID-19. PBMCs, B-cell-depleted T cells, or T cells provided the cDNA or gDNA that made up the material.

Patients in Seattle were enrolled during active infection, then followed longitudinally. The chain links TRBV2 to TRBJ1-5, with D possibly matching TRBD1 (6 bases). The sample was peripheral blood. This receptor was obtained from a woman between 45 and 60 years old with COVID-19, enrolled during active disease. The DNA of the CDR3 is TGTGCCAGCAGTGAAGTGGGGGGGCGACAGCCCCAGCATTTT. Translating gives CASSEVGGRQPQHF.